This TCR beta chain was identified during a study of cytomegalovirus exposure and HLA in healthy donors. Per the germline V gene, CDR1 is GTSNPN and CDR2 is SVGIG (reference sequence). The CDR3 sequence is 13 residues long. Trimming removed 5 bases from V and 7 bases from J; junction bases left unmatched: 6. At collection, donors were nominally healthy, but unrecorded immune exposures were probable. The PCR ran on 60 Vbeta and 13 Jbeta primers. Generated by immunoSEQ multiplex PCR, the TCRdb table keeps only in-frame clones and is missing some. Among about 120,000 clones listed, under 85% were seen once.

This TCR came from a man between 18 and 35 years old in good health and CMV-seropositive. The chain is built from TRBV30 and TRBJ2-1; TRBD1 matches 9 bases. The sequenced sample was PBMCs. For the CDR3, the DNA is TGTGCCTGGGGGGGGGACAGGGCGAATGAGCAGTTCTTC. As protein: CAWGGDRANEQFF.